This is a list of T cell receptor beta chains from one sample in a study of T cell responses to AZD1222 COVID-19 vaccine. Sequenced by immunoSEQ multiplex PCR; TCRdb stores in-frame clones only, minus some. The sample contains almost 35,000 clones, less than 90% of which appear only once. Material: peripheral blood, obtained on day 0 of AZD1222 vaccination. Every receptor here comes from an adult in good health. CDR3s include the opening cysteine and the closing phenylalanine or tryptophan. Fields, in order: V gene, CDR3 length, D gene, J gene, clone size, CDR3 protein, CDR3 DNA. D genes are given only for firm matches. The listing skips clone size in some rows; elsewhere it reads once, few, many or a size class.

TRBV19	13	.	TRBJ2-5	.	CASSLFHQETQYF	TGTGCCAGTTCCCTCTTTCACCAAGAGACCCAGTACTTC
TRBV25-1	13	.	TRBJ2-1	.	CASSAGLGNEQFF	TGTGCCAGCAGTGCCGGACTCGGGAATGAGCAGTTCTTC
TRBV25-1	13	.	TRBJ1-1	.	CASSRGGYTEAFF	TGTGCCAGCAGTCGTGGGGGCTACACTGAAGCTTTCTTT
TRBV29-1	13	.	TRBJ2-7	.	CSAGSGDSYEQYF	TGCAGCGCCGGATCGGGGGACTCCTACGAGCAGTACTTC
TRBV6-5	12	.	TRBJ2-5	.	CASRKGRETQYF	TGTGCCAGCAGGAAGGGGCGTGAGACCCAGTACTTC
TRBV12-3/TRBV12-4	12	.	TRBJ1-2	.	CASSALLYGYTF	TGTGCCAGCAGTGCATTACTCTATGGCTACACCTTC
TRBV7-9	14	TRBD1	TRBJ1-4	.	CASSSGTDNEKLFF	TGTGCCAGCAGCTCAGGGACAGATAATGAAAAACTGTTTTTT
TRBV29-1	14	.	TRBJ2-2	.	CSVAGQSATGELFF	TGCAGCGTAGCTGGACAGTCTGCCACCGGGGAGCTGTTTTTT
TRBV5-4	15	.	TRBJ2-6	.	CASSEQGFGANVLTF	TGTGCCAGCAGCGAGCAGGGCTTTGGGGCCAACGTCCTGACTTTC
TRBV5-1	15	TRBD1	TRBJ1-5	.	CASSITGAPDQPQHF	TGCGCCAGCAGCATTACAGGGGCCCCCGATCAGCCCCAGCATTTT
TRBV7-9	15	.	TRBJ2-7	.	CASSPGKGNIYEQYF	TGTGCCAGCAGCCCAGGAAAGGGGAACATTTACGAGCAGTACTTC
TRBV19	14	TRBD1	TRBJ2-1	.	CASSVSGTGNEQFF	TGTGCCAGTAGTGTCTCCGGGACAGGGAATGAGCAGTTCTTC
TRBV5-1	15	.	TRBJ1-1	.	CASSFTSSMNTEAFF	TGCGCCAGCAGCTTCACCTCCTCAATGAACACTGAAGCTTTCTTT
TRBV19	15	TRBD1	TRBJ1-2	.	CASSARDRAHYGYTF	TGTGCCAGTAGTGCTCGGGACAGGGCACACTATGGCTACACCTTC
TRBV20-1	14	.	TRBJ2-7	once	CSASDRTRGYEQYF	TGCAGTGCTAGTGATAGGACAAGGGGATACGAGCAGTACTTC
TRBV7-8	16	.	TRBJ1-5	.	CASSLHPAGGNQPQHF	TGTGCCAGCAGCTTACATCCGGCTGGTGGCAATCAGCCCCAGCATTTT
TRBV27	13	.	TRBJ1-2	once	CASSFSEYYGYTF	TGTGCCAGCAGTTTTTCGGAGTACTATGGCTACACCTTC
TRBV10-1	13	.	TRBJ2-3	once	CASSESDTDTQYF	TGCGCCAGCAGTGAGTCGGACACAGATACGCAGTATTTT
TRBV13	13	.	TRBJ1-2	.	CASSSRSNYGYTF	TGTGCCAGCAGCTCCCGCAGTAACTATGGCTACACCTTC
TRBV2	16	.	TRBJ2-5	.	CASSPPRGQDQETQYF	TGTGCCAGCAGTCCCCCCCGCGGCCAAGACCAAGAGACCCAGTACTTC
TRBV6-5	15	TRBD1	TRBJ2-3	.	CASRQRDRTTDTQYF	TGTGCCAGCAGGCAGAGGGACAGGACGACAGATACGCAGTATTTT
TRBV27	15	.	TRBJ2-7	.	CASSSSPDWSSEQYF	TGTGCCAGCAGTTCCTCCCCGGATTGGTCATCCGAGCAGTACTTC
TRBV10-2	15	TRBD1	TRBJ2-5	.	CASSEGQGFGETQYF	TGCGCCAGCAGTGAGGGACAGGGTTTTGGGGAGACCCAGTACTTC
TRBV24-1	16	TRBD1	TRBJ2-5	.	CATSDSTGKGSETQYF	TGTGCCACCAGTGATTCGACAGGGAAGGGTTCGGAGACCCAGTACTTC
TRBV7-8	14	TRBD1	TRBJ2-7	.	CASSSRQGLYEQYF	TGTGCCAGCAGCTCCCGACAGGGGCTCTACGAGCAGTACTTC
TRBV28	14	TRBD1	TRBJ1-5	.	CASSSDRGNQPQHF	TGTGCCAGCAGTTCGGACAGGGGCAATCAGCCCCAGCATTTT
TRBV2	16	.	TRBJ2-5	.	CASSEEARGGQETQYF	TGTGCCAGCAGTGAAGAGGCTAGAGGGGGTCAAGAGACCCAGTACTTC
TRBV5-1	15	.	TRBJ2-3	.	CASSLSGGYTDTQYF	TGCGCCAGCAGCTTGTCTGGGGGCTACACAGATACGCAGTATTTT
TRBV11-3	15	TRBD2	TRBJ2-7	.	CASSSGTSGVEEQYF	TGTGCCAGCAGCTCCGGGACTAGCGGGGTGGAAGAGCAGTACTTC
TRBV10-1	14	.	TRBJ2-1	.	CASSVEGGRNEQFF	TGCGCCAGCAGTGTTGAAGGGGGTCGGAATGAGCAGTTCTTC
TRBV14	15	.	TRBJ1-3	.	CASSRGMTSGNTIYF	TGTGCCAGCAGCCGTGGCATGACATCTGGAAACACCATATATTTT
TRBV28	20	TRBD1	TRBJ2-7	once	CASISKSGDRGRTRSDEQYF	TGTGCCAGCATTTCTAAATCCGGGGACAGGGGACGGACTAGATCGGACGAGCAGTACTTC
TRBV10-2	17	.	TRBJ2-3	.	CASARSRAGFSTDTQYF	TGCGCCAGCGCCCGGTCTCGGGCGGGTTTTAGCACAGATACGCAGTATTTT
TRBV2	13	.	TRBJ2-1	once	CASSEMENNEQFF	TGTGCCAGCAGTGAGATGGAAAACAATGAGCAGTTCTTC
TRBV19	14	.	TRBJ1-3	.	CASNSASSGNTIYF	TGTGCCAGTAACAGTGCGAGCTCTGGAAACACCATATATTTT
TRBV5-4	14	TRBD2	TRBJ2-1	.	CASSLVPSGYEQFF	TGTGCCAGCAGCTTGGTTCCTAGCGGTTATGAGCAGTTCTTC
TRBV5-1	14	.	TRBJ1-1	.	CASRTELPNTEAFF	TGCGCCAGCAGGACGGAGCTCCCGAACACTGAAGCTTTCTTT
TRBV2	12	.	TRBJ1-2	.	CASSRRVNGYTF	TGTGCCAGCAGCAGGAGGGTTAATGGCTACACCTTC
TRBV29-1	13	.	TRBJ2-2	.	CSVTGTHTGELFF	TGCAGCGTCACCGGGACACACACCGGGGAGCTGTTTTTT
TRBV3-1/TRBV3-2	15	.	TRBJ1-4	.	CASSQGGGADEKLFF	TGTGCCAGCAGCCAAGGCGGGGGCGCGGATGAAAAACTGTTTTTT
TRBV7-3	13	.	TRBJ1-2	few	CASSFEGKYGYTF	TGTGCCAGCAGCTTCGAGGGGAAATATGGCTACACCTTC
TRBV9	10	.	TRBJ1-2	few	CASGGVGYTF	TGTGCCAGCGGCGGTGTCGGCTACACCTTC
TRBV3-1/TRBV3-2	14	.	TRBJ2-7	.	CASSPQSSGAEQYF	TGTGCCAGCAGCCCTCAATCGTCCGGGGCCGAGCAGTACTTC
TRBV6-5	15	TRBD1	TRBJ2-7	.	CASSYLDRGSYEQYF	TGTGCCAGCAGTTACTTAGACAGGGGCTCCTACGAGCAGTACTTC
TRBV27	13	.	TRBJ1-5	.	CASSTGLRQPQHF	TGTGCCAGCAGTACAGGGTTGCGGCAGCCCCAGCATTTT
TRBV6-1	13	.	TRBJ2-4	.	CASSEGQKNIQYF	TGTGCCAGCAGTGAGGGGCAGAAAAACATTCAGTACTTC
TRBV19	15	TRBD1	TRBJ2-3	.	CASSPRQGGTDTQYF	TGTGCCAGTAGTCCTCGACAGGGCGGGACAGATACGCAGTATTTT
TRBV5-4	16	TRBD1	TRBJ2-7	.	CASSLATGTVSYEQYF	TGTGCCAGCAGCCTAGCTACCGGGACAGTTTCCTACGAGCAGTACTTC
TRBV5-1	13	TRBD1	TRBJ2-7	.	CASSMGQGHEQYF	TGCGCCAGCTCAATGGGACAGGGACACGAGCAGTACTTC
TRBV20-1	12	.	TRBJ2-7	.	CSASYFSYEQYF	TGCAGTGCTAGTTACTTTTCCTACGAGCAGTACTTC
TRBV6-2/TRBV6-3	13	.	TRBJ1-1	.	CASSYSENTEAFF	TGTGCCAGCAGTTATTCGGAAAACACTGAAGCTTTCTTT
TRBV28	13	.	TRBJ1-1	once	CASSQTGDTEAFF	TGTGCCAGCAGCCAGACCGGGGACACTGAAGCTTTCTTT
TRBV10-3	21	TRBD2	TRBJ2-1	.	CAISEFPDIDFSGRTTGEQFF	TGTGCCATCAGTGAGTTCCCCGATATTGATTTTAGCGGGAGAACAACGGGTGAGCAGTTCTTC
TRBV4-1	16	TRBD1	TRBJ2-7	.	CASSHVDREPPYEQYF	TGCGCCAGCAGCCACGTTGACAGGGAACCTCCCTACGAGCAGTACTTC
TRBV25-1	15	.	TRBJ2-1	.	CASSESRTVYNEQFF	TGTGCCAGCAGTGAATCCCGGACTGTTTACAATGAGCAGTTCTTC
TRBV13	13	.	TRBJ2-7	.	CASSLSGLDEQYF	TGTGCCAGCAGCTTATCGGGGTTGGACGAGCAGTACTTC
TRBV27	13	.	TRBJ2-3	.	CASSPNPGLPEYF	TGTGCCAGCAGTCCAAACCCGGGACTCCCTGAGTATTTT
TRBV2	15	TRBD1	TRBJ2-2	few	CASSEVGTVTGELFF	TGTGCCAGCAGTGAAGTCGGGACAGTTACCGGGGAGCTGTTTTTT
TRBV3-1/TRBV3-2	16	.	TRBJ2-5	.	CASSPGGQGFGETQYF	TGTGCCAGCAGCCCCGGGGGGCAAGGGTTTGGTGAGACCCAGTACTTC
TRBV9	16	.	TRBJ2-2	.	CASSSGTPTNTGELFF	TGTGCCAGCAGCTCAGGGACGCCTACGAACACCGGGGAGCTGTTTTTT